The 21 T cell receptor beta chains below come from one sample, sequenced in a study of blood T cells in healthy people across ages. Primed by a sample-barcoded 5' primer and a J-beta primer mix, a second PCR proceeded for about 7 to 11 cycles. MiXCR was run by TCRdb on the 5' RACE reads, yielding one entry per CDR3 protein. The table lists some 1.6 million distinct CDR3 sequences, about 31% of them singletons, with about 11% in the top ten. Sequenced input: blood. The receptors shown here come from a woman aged 25 to 39 in good health.

The chain joins TRBV9 to TRBJ2-7, with TRBD1 matching over 7 bases. The CDR3 is 14 residues long. Germline loops: CDR1 SGDLS, CDR2 YYNGEE. Unmatched junction bases numbered 4, after V lost 2 bases and J lost 2 bases. DNA for the CDR3: TGTGCCAGCAGCGTCGGGCAGGGGGCCTACGAGCAGTACGTC. Amino acids: CASSVGQGAYEQYV.

The chain joins TRBV12-5 to TRBJ1-1; D is unresolved. V shed 0 bases and J shed 5 bases, with 13 bases lying between them. The CDR3 runs 15 residues. Germline V gene sequence: CDR1 LGHNT, CDR2 FRNRAP. DNA for the CDR3: TGTGCTAGTGGTTTGGTACATCAAGGGTCAACTGAAGCTTTCTTT. Translating gives CASGLVHQGSTEAFF.

The chain joins TRBV27 to TRBJ2-1; D possibly corresponds to TRBD1 (6 bases). The CDR3 has 15 residues. V dropped 0 bases and J dropped 8 bases, with 14 bases sitting between them. Germline V gene data show CDR1 as MNHEY and CDR2 as SMNVEV (reference sequence). CDR3 bases: TGTGCCAGCAGTTTATCGACAGGTCTTCGGGATGAGCAGTTCTTC. Its translation is CASSLSTGLRDEQFF.

This clonotype was found a few times. The rearrangement uses TRBV7-2 and TRBJ2-3, with 8 bases aligning to TRBD2. The V and J ends lost 3 bases and 1 base, in that order; junction bases with no gene match: 3. The germline V gene has CDR1 SGHTA and CDR2 FQGNSA. There are 15 residues in the CDR3. The CDR3 sequence is CASSFSGIGTDTQYF. Written as DNA, the CDR3 is TGTGCCAGCAGCTTTAGCGGGATTGGCACAGATACGCAGTATTTT.

This clonotype was picked up a small number of times. This chain joins TRBV10-3 and TRBJ2-3; D is ambiguous. Germline V gene sequence: CDR1 ENHRY, CDR2 SYGVKD. This CDR3 has 15 residues. Trimming shortened V by 2 bases and J by 2 bases, and 11 bases separated the two germline ends. The CDR3 DNA reads as TGTGCCATCAGTGAGAGTGGCGTGGTCACAGATACGCAGTATTTT. This codes for CAISESGVVTDTQYF.

This clonotype was seen a few times. This rearrangement joins TRBV28 to TRBJ2-7, with TRBD1 matching 7 bases. Per the germline V gene, CDR1 is MDHEN and CDR2 is SYDVKM. J lost 5 bases, V lost 7 bases, and 8 bases had no gene match. CDR3 size: 13 residues. CDR3 in DNA: TGTGCCAGCACCCGTAAGACAGGGAACGAGCAGTACTTC. Translated, it gives CASTRKTGNEQYF. Full variable domain (outside the CDR3, taken from reference TRBV28 and TRBJ2-7): DVKVTQSSRYLVKRTGEKVFLECVQDMDHENMFWYRQDPGLGLRLIYFSYDVKMKEKGDIPEGYSVSREKKERFSLILESASTNQTSMYLCASTRKTGNEQYFGPGTRLTVT.

This clonotype was observed a handful of times. The rearrangement links TRBV2 to TRBJ2-5; perhaps TRBD1 as D (5 bases). This CDR3 comprises 11 residues. Trimming shortened V by 10 bases and J by 4 bases, and 10 bases separated the two germline ends. Germline CDR1 reads SNHLY; CDR2 reads FYNNEI. The CDR3, as DNA: TGTGCCAAACGACAGATAGAGACCCAGTACTTC. Translating gives CAKRQIETQYF.

The V call is TRBV4-2, the J call TRBJ2-5; 8 bases align to TRBD1. The trim removed 4 bases at V and 9 bases at J, leaving 10 bases unmatched. Germline V gene sequence: CDR1 LGHNA, CDR2 YNFKEQ. The CDR3 length is 14 residues. The CDR3 here is CASSRTGTEGAQYF. CDR3 nucleotide sequence: TGTGCCAGCAGCCGGACAGGGACGGAGGGGGCCCAGTACTTC.

This clonotype turned up a few times. V is TRBV20-1 and J is TRBJ2-7; 10 bases align to TRBD2. The J call is doubtful: the DNA matches TRBJ2-5 better. This CDR3 spans 14 amino acids. CDR1 and CDR2 from the germline V gene are DFQATT and SNEGSKA (reference sequence). The chain's CDR3 is CSAIGLAEQETQYF. The CDR3 DNA follows: TGCAGTGCTATCGGACTAGCGGAACAAGAGACCCAGTACTTC.

This clonotype was observed a handful of times. The chain recombines TRBV4-1 with TRBJ1-1, with D hard to call. The CDR3 totals 13 residues. CDR1 and CDR2 from the germline V gene are MGHRA and YSYEKL. The ends were cut back, 4 bases at V and 7 bases at J, with 13 bases in the middle. The CDR3 DNA is TGCGCCAGCAGCCCCCGGTTGGGTAATGAAGCTTTCTTT. Translation: CASSPRLGNEAFF.

This chain uses TRBV14 with TRBJ2-7; D is tentatively TRBD1 or TRBD2 (6 bases each). V was trimmed by 3 bases and J by 7 bases, leaving 22 bases between them. Germline-derived CDR1 and CDR2 are SGHDN and FVKESK. The CDR3 has 16 amino acids. The DNA of the CDR3 is TGTGCCAGCAGCCACCTGCGGGACAACCCGTACAATGAGCAGTACTTC. Translating it yields CASSHLRDNPYNEQYF. Drawing the rest from reference TRBV14 and TRBJ2-7, the complete variable domain is EAGVTQFPSHSVIEKGQTVTLRCDPISGHDNLYWYRRVMGKEIKFLLHFVKESKQDESGMPNNRFLAERTGGTYSTLKVQPAELEDSGVYFCASSHLRDNPYNEQYFGPGTRLTVT.

Ten or more counts support this clonotype. The rearrangement links TRBV4-1 to TRBJ2-3, with D perhaps matching TRBD1 (5 bases). Germline CDR1 MGHRA, CDR2 YSYEKL. Trimming removed 0 bases from V and 5 bases from J, with 12 bases in between. The CDR3 loop spans 15 amino acids. The CDR3 sequence: CASSQDPPGQDTQYF. CDR3 coding DNA: TGCGCCAGCAGCCAAGATCCGCCAGGGCAAGATACGCAGTATTTT.

This chain uses TRBV9 with TRBJ2-7; possibly TRBD1 for D (6 bases). Germline loops: CDR1 SGDLS, CDR2 YYNGEE. V was cut by 3 bases and J by 3 bases, with 13 bases left in between. The CDR3 sequence is 14 residues long. The CDR3 spells CASSAGQSVYEQYF. DNA for the CDR3: TGTGCCAGCAGCGCCGGACAGAGTGTCTACGAGCAGTACTTC.

This clonotype was recorded a few times. At one end the junction does not follow the germline gene, possibly because of a read error. The J gene is TRBJ1-4, the V gene TRBV6-1; D uncertain. The CDR3 extends over 15 amino acids. Germline-derived CDR1 and CDR2 are MNHNS and SASEGT. Here the CDR3 reads CASGFRLGNNERLFF. The DNA of the CDR3 is TGTGCCAGCGGCTTTCGGTTAGGGAATAATGAAAGACTGTTTTTT.

Only a few counts were recorded for this clonotype. This chain links TRBV20-1 with TRBJ2-4, with 9 bases that match TRBD2. The germline V gene has CDR1 DFQATT and CDR2 SNEGSKA (reference sequence). The length of the CDR3 is 17 residues. The J segment lost 5 bases and the V segment lost 1 base, leaving 12 bases of the junction unmatched. The CDR3 spells CSARGGVGREGENIQYF. CDR3 in DNA: TGCAGTGCTAGAGGGGGAGTAGGGCGGGAGGGCGAAAACATTCAGTACTTC.

This sequence joins TRBV27 and TRBJ2-3; 8 positions match TRBD2. Germline CDR1 reads MNHEY; CDR2 reads SMNVEV (reference sequence). Trimming at V came to 3 bases and at J to 1 base, leaving 15 bases not matched to a gene. CDR3 length: 19 residues. CDR3 protein: CASSFRGPFGAGGTDTQYF. CDR3 bases: TGTGCCAGCAGTTTCCGCGGCCCCTTTGGAGCGGGGGGCACAGATACGCAGTATTTT.

The table lists this clonotype with a few counts. This chain connects TRBV10-3 to TRBJ2-1, with 9 nucleotides matching TRBD2. Germline lookup yields CDR1 ENHRY and CDR2 SYGVKD. V shed 0 bases, J shed 7 bases, and the junction held 13 bases outside the gene matches. The CDR3 is 18 amino acids. This CDR3 reads CAISESTGSGSRGNEQFF. The CDR3 DNA follows: TGTGCCATCAGTGAGTCGACTGGTAGCGGGAGTCGAGGGAATGAGCAGTTCTTC.

The chain combines TRBV29-1 with TRBJ2-7, with TRBD1 as a possible D gene (6 bases). Germline V gives CDR1 SQVTM, CDR2 ANQGSEA. Trimming left V 6 bases short and J 1 base short, with 10 bases between. The CDR3 contains 12 residues. CDR3 region: CSVLGQSYEQYF. DNA of the CDR3: TGCAGCGTCCTCGGACAGTCCTACGAGCAGTACTTC.

The genes are TRBV3-1 and TRBJ1-2, with unresolved D. The CDR3 loop spans 12 amino acids. Germline V gives CDR1 LGHDT, CDR2 YNNKEL (reference sequence). V was shortened by 1 base and J by 6 bases, with 6 bases between the two germline ends. The CDR3 DNA reads as TGTGCCAGCAGCCAAGGGACCAATGGCTACACCTTC. This translates into CASSQGTNGYTF. The full variable domain, rest sourced from reference TRBV3-1 and TRBJ1-2, is DTAVSQTPKYLVTQMGNDKSIKCEQNLGHDTMYWYKQDSKKFLKIMFSYNNKELIINETVPNRFSPKSPDKAHLNLHINSLELGDSAVYFCASSQGTNGYTFGSGTRLTVV.

This clonotype was observed a few times. CDR3 coding DNA: TGCAGCGCTGGGGCGGGCCGAGAGACCCAGTACTTC. This encodes CSAGAGRETQYF. The rearrangement joins TRBV29-1 to TRBJ2-5; D is possibly TRBD1 or TRBD2 (5 bases each). This CDR3 spans 12 amino acids. CDR1 and CDR2 from the germline V gene are SQVTM and ANQGSEA. V was trimmed by 7 bases and J by 4 bases, leaving 13 bases between them.

The gene calls are TRBV13 and TRBJ1-2; 7 bases fit TRBD1. This CDR3 has 15 amino acids. The J segment lost 7 bases and the V segment lost 4 bases, leaving 12 bases of the junction unmatched. CDR1 and CDR2 from the germline V gene are PRHDT and FYEKMQ (reference sequence). DNA for the CDR3: TGTGCCAGCAGCTCCGGGACAGCGCCGAGGTTTGGCTACACCTTC. It codes for CASSSGTAPRFGYTF.